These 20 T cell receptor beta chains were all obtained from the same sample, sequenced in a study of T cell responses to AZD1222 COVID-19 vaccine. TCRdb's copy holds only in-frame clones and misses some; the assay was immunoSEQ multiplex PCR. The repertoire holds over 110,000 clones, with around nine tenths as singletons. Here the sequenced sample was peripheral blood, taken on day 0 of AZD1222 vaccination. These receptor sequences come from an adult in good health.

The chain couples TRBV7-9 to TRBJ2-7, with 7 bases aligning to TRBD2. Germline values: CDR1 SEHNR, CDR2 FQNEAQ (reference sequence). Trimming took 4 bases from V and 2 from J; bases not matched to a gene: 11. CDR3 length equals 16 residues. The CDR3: CASSYQGRANAYEQYF. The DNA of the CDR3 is TGTGCCAGCAGCTATCAAGGGAGGGCTAACGCCTACGAGCAGTACTTC.

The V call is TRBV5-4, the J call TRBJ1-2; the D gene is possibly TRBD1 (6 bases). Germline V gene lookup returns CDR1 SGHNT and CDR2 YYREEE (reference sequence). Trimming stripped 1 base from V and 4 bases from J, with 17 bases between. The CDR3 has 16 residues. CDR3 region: CASSLTSTGRLYGYTF. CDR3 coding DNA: TGTGCCAGCAGCTTGACGTCAACAGGGCGTCTCTATGGCTACACCTTC.

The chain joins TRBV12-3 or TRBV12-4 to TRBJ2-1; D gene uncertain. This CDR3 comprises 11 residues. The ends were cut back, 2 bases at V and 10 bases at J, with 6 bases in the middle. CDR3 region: CASSLLGEQFF. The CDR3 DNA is TGTGCCAGCAGTTTACTCGGGGAGCAGTTCTTC.

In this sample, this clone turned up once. CDR3 residues: CASSPGGSAYYGYTF. In DNA form, the CDR3 reads TGTGCCAGCAGCCCAGGAGGCAGCGCCTACTATGGCTACACCTTC. The chain couples TRBV9 to TRBJ1-2; D remains unclear. CDR3 length: 15 residues. Germline V gene sequence: CDR1 SGDLS, CDR2 YYNGEE. Trimming cost V 4 bases and J 3 bases, with 16 bases left between them.

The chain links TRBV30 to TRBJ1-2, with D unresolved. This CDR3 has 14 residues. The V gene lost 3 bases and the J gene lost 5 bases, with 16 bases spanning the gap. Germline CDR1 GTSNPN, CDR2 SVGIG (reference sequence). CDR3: CAWSFKGAPYGYTF. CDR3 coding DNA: TGTGCCTGGAGCTTCAAGGGAGCCCCGTATGGCTACACCTTC.

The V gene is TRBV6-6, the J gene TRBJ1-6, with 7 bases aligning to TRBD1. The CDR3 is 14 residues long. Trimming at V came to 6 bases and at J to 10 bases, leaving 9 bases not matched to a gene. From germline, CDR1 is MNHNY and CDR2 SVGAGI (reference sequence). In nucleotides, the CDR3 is TGTGCCAGCAGCTCCGGGACAGTCACCTCACCCCTCCACTTT. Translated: CASSSGTVTSPLHF.

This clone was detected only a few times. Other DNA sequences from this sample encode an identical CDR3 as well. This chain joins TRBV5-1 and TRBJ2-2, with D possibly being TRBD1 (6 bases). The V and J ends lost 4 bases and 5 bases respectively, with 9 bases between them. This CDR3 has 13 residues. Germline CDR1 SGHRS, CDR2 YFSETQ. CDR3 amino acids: CASSLDSTGELFF. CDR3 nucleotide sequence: TGCGCCAGCAGCCTGGACAGTACCGGGGAGCTGTTTTTT.

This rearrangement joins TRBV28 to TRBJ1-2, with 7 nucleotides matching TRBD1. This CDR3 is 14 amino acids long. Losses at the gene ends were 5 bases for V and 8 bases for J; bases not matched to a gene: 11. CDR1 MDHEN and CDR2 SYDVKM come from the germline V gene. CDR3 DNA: TGTGCCAGCAGTACACCGGGACAGTGGAACGGCTACACCTTC. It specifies CASSTPGQWNGYTF.

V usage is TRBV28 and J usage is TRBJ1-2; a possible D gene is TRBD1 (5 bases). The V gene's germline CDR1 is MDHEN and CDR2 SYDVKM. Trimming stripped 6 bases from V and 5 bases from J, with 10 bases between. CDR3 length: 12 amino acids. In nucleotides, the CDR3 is TGTGCCAGCAGGCGAGCAGGGTATGGCTACACCTTC. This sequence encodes CASRRAGYGYTF.

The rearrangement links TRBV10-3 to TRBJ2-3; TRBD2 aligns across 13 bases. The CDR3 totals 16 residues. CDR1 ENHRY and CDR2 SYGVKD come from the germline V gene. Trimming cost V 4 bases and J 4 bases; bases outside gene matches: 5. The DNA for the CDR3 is TGTGCCATCAGTGCACCGGGACTAGCGGGACCAGATACGCAGTATTTT. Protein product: CAISAPGLAGPDTQYF.

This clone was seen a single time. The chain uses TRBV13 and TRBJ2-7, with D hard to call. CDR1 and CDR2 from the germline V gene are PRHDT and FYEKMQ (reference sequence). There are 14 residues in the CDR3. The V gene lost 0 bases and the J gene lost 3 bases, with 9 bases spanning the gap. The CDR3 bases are TGTGCCAGCAGCTTAGGGATGCGGAACTACGAGCAGTACTTC. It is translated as CASSLGMRNYEQYF. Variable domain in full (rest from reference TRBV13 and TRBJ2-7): AAGVIQSPRHLIKEKRETATLKCYPIPRHDTVYWYQQGPGQDPQFLISFYEKMQSDKGSIPDRFSAQQFSDYHSELNMSSLELGDSALYFCASSLGMRNYEQYFGPGTRLTVT.

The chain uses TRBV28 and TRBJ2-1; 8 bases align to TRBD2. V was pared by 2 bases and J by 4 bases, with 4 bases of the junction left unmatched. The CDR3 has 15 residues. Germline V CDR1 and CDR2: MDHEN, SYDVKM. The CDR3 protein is CASSLTAGDYNEQFF. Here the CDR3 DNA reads TGTGCCAGCAGTTTAACAGCGGGAGATTACAATGAGCAGTTCTTC.

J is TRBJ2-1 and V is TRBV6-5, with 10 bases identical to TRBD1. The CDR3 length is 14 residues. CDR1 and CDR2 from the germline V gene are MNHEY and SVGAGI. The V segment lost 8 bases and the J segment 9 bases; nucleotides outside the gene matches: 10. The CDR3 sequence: CASGSGTGASEQFF. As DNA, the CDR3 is TGTGCCAGCGGTTCCGGGACAGGGGCGAGTGAGCAGTTCTTC.

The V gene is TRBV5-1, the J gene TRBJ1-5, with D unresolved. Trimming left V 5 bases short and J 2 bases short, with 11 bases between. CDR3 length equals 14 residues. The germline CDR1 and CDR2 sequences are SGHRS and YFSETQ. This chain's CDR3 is CASSEGFGNQPQHF. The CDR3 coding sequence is TGCGCCAGCAGTGAGGGATTTGGCAATCAGCCCCAGCATTTT.

The DNA of the CDR3 is TGTGCCATCAGTGATGACAGGGGGCAGGTTTATGGCTACACCTTC. Encoded protein: CAISDDRGQVYGYTF. The rearrangement uses TRBV10-3 and TRBJ1-2, with 10 positions matching TRBD1. Unmatched junction bases numbered 6, after V lost 3 bases and J lost 5 bases. The CDR3 sequence is 15 residues long. Per the germline V gene, CDR1 is ENHRY and CDR2 is SYGVKD.

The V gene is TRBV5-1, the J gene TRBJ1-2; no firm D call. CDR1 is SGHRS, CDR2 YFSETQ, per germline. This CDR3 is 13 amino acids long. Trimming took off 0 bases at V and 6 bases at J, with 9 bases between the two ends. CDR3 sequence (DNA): TGCGCCAGCAGCTTGGGAAGTATCGATGGCTACACCTTC. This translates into CASSLGSIDGYTF.

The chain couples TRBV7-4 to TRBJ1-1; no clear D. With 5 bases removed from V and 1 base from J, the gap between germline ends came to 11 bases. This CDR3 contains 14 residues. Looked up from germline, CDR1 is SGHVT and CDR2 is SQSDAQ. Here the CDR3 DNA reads TGTGCCAGCAGCCGTAATGAGACGAACACTGAAGCTTTCTTT. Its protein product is CASSRNETNTEAFF.

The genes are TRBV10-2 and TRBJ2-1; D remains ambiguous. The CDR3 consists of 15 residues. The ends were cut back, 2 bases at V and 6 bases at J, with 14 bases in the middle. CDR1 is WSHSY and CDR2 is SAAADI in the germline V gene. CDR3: CASSEKGPHRNEQFF. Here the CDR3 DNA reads TGCGCCAGCAGTGAGAAAGGACCCCACCGCAATGAGCAGTTCTTC.

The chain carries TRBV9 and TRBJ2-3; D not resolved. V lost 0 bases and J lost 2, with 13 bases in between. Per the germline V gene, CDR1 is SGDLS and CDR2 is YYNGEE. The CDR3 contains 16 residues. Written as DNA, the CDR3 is TGTGCCAGCAGCGTAGAAAGGGTAGGAATCACAGATACGCAGTATTTT. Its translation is CASSVERVGITDTQYF.

Written as DNA, the CDR3 is TGTGCCAGCAGCCGGAACAGGGGAGAGACCCAGTACTTC. As protein: CASSRNRGETQYF. The chain joins TRBV7-9 to TRBJ2-5, with 7 nucleotides matching TRBD1. CDR3 length: 13 amino acids. With V trimmed by 5 bases and J by 4 bases, 4 bases remained unmatched. Germline loops: CDR1 SEHNR, CDR2 FQNEAQ (reference sequence).